The clone carrying this TCR beta chain was picked up many times. Germline V CDR1 and CDR2: MNHNS, SASEGT. Trimming cost V 1 base and J 2 bases, with 15 bases left between them. The CDR3 is 16 residues long. The time point here: persistent/refractory GD, antithyroid drugs over 5 years with positive TRAb. RNA extracted from PBMCs served as the sequencing template. The data derive from a study of regulatory T cells in long-lasting Graves disease. Relying on iRepertoire HTBI primers and Arm-PCR of CDR3 regions, the team built TCR beta libraries. Via MiXCR, TCRdb re-called the multiplex PCR reads, giving one row per CDR3 protein. The data show 350,000 to 450,000 distinct CDR3 sequences, with under 25% seen just once and approximately 14% held by the top ten.

The receptor comes from a female donor with Graves disease. Sample: peripheral blood mononuclear cells (PBMCs), taken when the disease was refractory, from a patient treated with antithyroid drugs. The chain recombines TRBV6-1 with TRBJ2-7; D is possibly TRBD2 (6 bases). The CDR3 spells CASSEGPAGGAYEQYF. CDR3 coding DNA: TGTGCCAGCAGTGAAGGCCCGGCGGGCGGGGCCTACGAGCAGTACTTC.